The entry that follows covers one T cell receptor beta chain sequence. The PCR employed 60 Vbeta primers together with 13 Jbeta primers. Assay used: immunoSEQ multiplex PCR; TCRdb lists only in-frame clones, some missing. The table lists approximately 120,000 clones, around 80% of them singletons. These data are taken from a study of cytomegalovirus exposure and HLA in healthy donors. CDR1 and CDR2 from the germline V gene are MNHNY and SVGAGI (reference sequence). Losses at the gene ends were 4 bases for V and 4 bases for J; bases not matched to a gene: 10. This CDR3 has 16 amino acids. The gene calls are TRBV6-6 and TRBJ2-1, with TRBD2 matching over 7 bases. The clonotype was recovered from a woman in her twenties or thirties in good health and CMV-seronegative. Sequenced: PBMCs. The CDR3 region is CASSSPGGGAYNEQFF. The CDR3 nucleotides read TGTGCCAGCAGTTCCCCGGGCGGGGGAGCGTACAATGAGCAGTTCTTC.